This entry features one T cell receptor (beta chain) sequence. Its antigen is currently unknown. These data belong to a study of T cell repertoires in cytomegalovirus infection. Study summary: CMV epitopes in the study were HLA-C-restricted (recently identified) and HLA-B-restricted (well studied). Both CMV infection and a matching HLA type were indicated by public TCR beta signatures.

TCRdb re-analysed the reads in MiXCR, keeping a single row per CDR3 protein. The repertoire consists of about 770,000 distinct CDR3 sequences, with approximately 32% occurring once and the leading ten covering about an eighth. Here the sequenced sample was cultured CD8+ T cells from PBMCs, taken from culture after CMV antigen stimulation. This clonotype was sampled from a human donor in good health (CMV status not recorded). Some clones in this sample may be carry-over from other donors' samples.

The CDR3, as DNA: TGTGCCAGCAGCCAGCTCCCAACATATGATGGCTACACCTTC. Amino acids: CASSQLPTYDGYTF. This chain connects TRBV14 to TRBJ1-2; D is uncertain. Germline V gives CDR1 SGHDN, CDR2 FVKESK. The CDR3 runs to 14 residues. The ends were cut back, 3 bases at V and 6 bases at J, with 14 bases in the middle.